Sequencing of this TCR beta chain was carried out in a study of blood T cells in healthy people across ages (dated by TCRdb to about 2015). Study-level background: In model experiments, template switching captured about one uniquely barcoded TCR beta cDNA molecule for every two T cells. Using deep sequencing normalized with unique cDNA molecular identifiers, the study measured how TCR beta repertoire diversity changes with age. Donors were grouped into four age groups: young (average approximately 16 years), middle-aged (roughly 38), aged (approximately 67) and long-lived (just over 80). Donors of different ages were randomly distributed across sequencing lanes to avoid experimental bias. Two additional independent replicas of 1 million unique cDNA reads from the same blood draw were analyzed for two donors (one aged 18 to 30 and one aged 80 or older).

What the authors observed across the whole study: Because profiling used bulk unsorted PBMCs, naive and antigen-experienced compartments could not be compared conclusively. Donor CMV infection status was unknown, potentially confounding age-related changes in expanded clonotypes. Compared with the aged group, the long-lived group had more naive CD4+ T cells, fewer expanded clones and increased TCR diversity, a pattern suggesting age selection. A strong correlation was found between observed TCR beta diversity and the percentage of naive T cells measured by flow cytometry. Estimates of total diversity from one million sequenced T cells were regarded as lower bounds and underestimates. As age increased, observed TCR beta diversity per million T cells dropped in a roughly linear way, and a significant reduction was already evident by age 40.

This clonotype came up a few times. Its recognized antigen is unknown. No much larger clonotype is one base removed from it; base qualities were not supplied. The library was produced with 5' RACE. TCRdb records Illumina HiSeq 2500 as the sequencer. A second PCR of roughly 7 to 12 cycles was run with a J-beta primer mix and a sample-barcoded 5' primer. Each TCR beta cDNA molecule received a unique molecular identifier from a template-switch 5' adaptor carrying 12 random nucleotides. Each sample yielded at least 2.5 million CDR3-containing paired-end reads. First-strand cDNA synthesis was performed from all RNA using the Mint cDNA synthesis kit, with priming by a TRBC-specific oligonucleotide. After uracil-DNA glycosylase treatment, a first 18-cycle PCR used universal primers M1SS and BC2_uni_R on all cDNA. In the source study's methods: For normalization, 1 million high-quality reads were randomly selected from each sample, with every read carrying a distinct molecular identifier. Instead of being binned into consensus sequences, reads that shared molecular identifiers were thrown out. MiTCR, set to a Q25 quality threshold and the strictest error-elimination algorithm, was used for CDR3 identification, clonotype clustering and error correction. A nonparametric unseen species model with Euler transformation was used to estimate lower-bound total TCR beta diversity. TCRdb reran the public reads through fastp at Q25 and MiXCR, keeping productive beta chains. Records with the same CDR3 protein are collapsed into one entry carrying the most frequent genes and DNA. TCRdb, rather than the study authors, made the V and J calls. A total of more than 550,000 distinct CDR3 sequences appear in this sample, 22% of them only once. Roughly a fifth of the sample lies in the top ten.

Counted from cysteine to phenylalanine, this CDR3 has 17 amino acids. The only DNA kept is the CDR3, 51 bases in frame from the first base. V is trimmed back by 1 base and J by 2 bases, and the junction contains 11 bases that no gene match accounts for. The germline V gene (reference sequence) gives CDR1 as SGHNT and CDR2 as YYREEE. The roughly 39 donors, aged about 6 to 100 years, were systemically healthy Caucasian individuals from Russia. Each donor gave approximately 9.3 milliliters of peripheral blood, collected into EDTA-treated Vacutainer tubes. Ficoll-Paque density-gradient centrifugation was used to isolate PBMCs, with at least 6.5 million per sample. Trizol reagent was used to extract total RNA from PBMCs, with at least 5 micrograms per sample. The percentages of naive CD45RAhigh/CD27high T cells were determined by flow cytometry on a PBMC aliquot from every donor.

Recombination linked TRBV5-4 to TRBJ2-7; TRBD1 agrees with 8 junctional bases. The source material was blood. The sequence was obtained from a man aged 65 to 85 in good health. This receptor carries the CDR3 CASSLLGQGHETYEQYF. The nucleotides are TGTGCCAGCAGCTTGCTTGGACAGGGCCACGAAACCTACGAGCAGTACTTC.